Listed below are T cell receptor beta chains from one sample, sequenced in a study of post-analysis software for immune sequencing data. TCRdb independently ran MiXCR on the PCR reads; one entry per CDR3 protein. The data hold roughly 800,000 distinct CDR3 sequences, with about 53% observed a single time. Input material: blood. The receptors come from a girl aged 5-17 years with multiple sclerosis. Each CDR3 is given with its conserved first and last residue. The D gene is left open where the match is weak. Clone size is stated in some rows and not others, as once, few, many or a class when expanded.

d_call j_call v_call clone_size cdr3_aa cdr3_nt
TRBD1 TRBJ2-7 TRBV29-1 few CSVTTGTGVYEQYF TGCAGCGTTACAACAGGGACAGGGGTCTACGAGCAGTACTTC
TRBD1 TRBJ2-7 TRBV5-5 . CASSLRGTGHYNEQYF TGTGCCAGCAGCTTGAGAGGGACAGGACACTACAATGAGCAGTACTTC
. TRBJ1-5 TRBV7-2 few CASSSYRTPDQPQHF TGTGCCAGCAGCTCTTATCGGACACCAGATCAGCCCCAGCATTTT
TRBD1 TRBJ2-5 TRBV6-1 few CASTGAQETQYF TGTGCCAGTACAGGGGCTCAAGAGACCCAGTACTTC
. TRBJ2-7 TRBV5-1 . CASSLVSDASSYEQYF TGCGCCAGCAGCTTGGTCAGTGACGCCAGCTCCTACGAGCAGTACTTC
. TRBJ2-5 TRBV18 few CASSPRGNQETQYF TGTGCCAGCTCACCACGTGGGAATCAAGAGACCCAGTACTTC
TRBD1 TRBJ2-4 TRBV5-1 few CASSFRAGGGDIQYF TGCGCCAGCAGCTTCCGGGCAGGGGGTGGTGACATTCAGTACTTC
. TRBJ2-7 TRBV20-1 . CSAREWAGLTYEQYF TGCAGTGCTAGAGAATGGGCAGGGCTAACCTACGAGCAGTACTTC
. TRBJ1-1 TRBV20-1 . CSARRRVTGTEAFF TGCAGTGCTAGACGACGGGTCACCGGCACTGAAGCTTTCTTT
. TRBJ1-1 TRBV20-1 few CSARDRGTEAFF TGCAGTGCTAGAGACAGGGGCACTGAAGCTTTCTTT
TRBD1 TRBJ2-3 TRBV6-5 . CASRAGQGTDTQYF TGTGCCAGCAGGGCGGGACAGGGTACAGATACGCAGTATTTT
. TRBJ2-3 TRBV27 few CASSLRVPDTQYF TGTGCCAGCAGTTTGAGAGTCCCAGATACGCAGTATTTT
. TRBJ1-2 TRBV28 . CASRPGPWQKYGYTF TGTGCCAGCAGGCCCGGGCCCTGGCAAAAGTATGGCTACACCTTC
. TRBJ1-5 TRBV12-3/TRBV12-4 . CASSLPRQPQHF TGTGCCAGCAGCTTGCCGCGGCAGCCCCAGCATTTT
. TRBJ1-2 TRBV12-3/TRBV12-4 . CASSLSGARELNYGYTF TGTGCCAGCAGTCTCTCAGGGGCACGAGAACTTAACTATGGCTACACCTTC
TRBD1 TRBJ1-1 TRBV29-1 . CSVKGDRVGNTEAFF TGCAGCGTTAAGGGGGACAGGGTGGGCAACACTGAAGCTTTCTTT
TRBD1 TRBJ1-4 TRBV12-3/TRBV12-4 . CASSHRQGGEKLFF TGTGCCAGCAGCCACAGACAGGGTGGTGAAAAACTGTTTTTT
. TRBJ2-7 TRBV5-1 few CASSPDRTSSYEQYF TGCGCCAGCAGCCCCGACCGCACGAGCTCCTACGAGCAGTACTTC
. TRBJ2-7 TRBV7-2 once CASSTKLATPSYEQCF TGTGCCAGCAGCACGAAGCTGGCGACCCCCTCCTACGAGCAGTGCTTC
. TRBJ1-2 TRBV7-8 few CASSLGLGQATYGYTF TGTGCCAGCAGCTTAGGGTTGGGCCAGGCGACCTATGGCTACACCTTC
TRBD1 TRBJ2-5 TRBV10-3 . CATRGDRGSETQYF TGTGCCACTCGGGGCGACAGGGGTTCAGAGACCCAGTACTTC
TRBD2 TRBJ2-1 TRBV3-1 . CASRQTYGTTEFF TGTGCCAGCAGACAAACTTATGGGACTACCGAGTTCTTC
. TRBJ1-1 TRBV29-1 . CSDQGYTEAFF TGCAGCGATCAGGGATACACTGAAGCTTTCTTT
. TRBJ2-1 TRBV3-1 . CASSPLKMANYNEQFF TGTGCCAGCAGCCCTCTGAAGATGGCAAACTACAATGAGCAGTTCTTC
. TRBJ2-1 TRBV5-1 . CASSLARGGSYNEQFF TGCGCCAGCAGCCTTGCGAGGGGGGGGTCCTACAATGAGCAGTTCTTC
TRBD2 TRBJ2-3 TRBV2 . CATRTSGGATDTQYF TGTGCCACCAGAACTAGCGGGGGGGCGACAGATACGCAGTATTTT
TRBD2 TRBJ2-3 TRBV6-5 few CASSFGTSLPDTQYF TGTGCCAGCAGTTTTGGGACTAGCCTCCCAGATACGCAGTATTTT
TRBD2 TRBJ2-3 TRBV3-1 . CASCQEGAGGPTDTQYF TGTGCCAGCTGCCAAGAGGGAGCGGGAGGGCCAACAGATACGCAGTATTTT
TRBD1 TRBJ2-7 TRBV5-1 . CASSRNTQGTYEQYF TGCGCCAGCAGCCGTAATACACAGGGGACCTACGAGCAGTACTTC
. TRBJ1-2 TRBV29-1 . CSVVGNAYGYTF TGCAGCGTTGTGGGCAATGCCTATGGCTACACCTTC
. TRBJ2-5 TRBV9 . CASSALTTLGPETQYF TGTGCCAGCAGCGCCCTCACAACCCTCGGGCCAGAGACCCAGTACTTC
. TRBJ2-1 TRBV20-1 . CSARIPGTFNEQFF TGCAGTGCTAGGATCCCCGGGACCTTCAATGAGCAGTTCTTC
. TRBJ1-1 TRBV7-9 . CASSCQGCTEAFF TGTGCCAGCAGCTGCCAGGGTTGCACTGAAGCTTTCTTT
TRBD1 TRBJ2-7 TRBV20-1 . CSARGTGASYEQYF TGCAGTGCTAGAGGGACAGGGGCATCCTACGAGCAGTACTTC
TRBD1 TRBJ2-1 TRBV29-1 few CSVVGQSYNEQFF TGCAGCGTTGTGGGACAGAGCTACAATGAGCAGTTCTTC
. TRBJ2-7 TRBV7-2 . CASGGSSYEQYF TGTGCCAGCGGAGGTAGCAGCTACGAGCAGTACTTC
. TRBJ2-1 TRBV3-1 . CASSQKPQGYNEQFF TGTGCCAGCAGCCAGAAGCCTCAGGGCTACAATGAGCAGTTCTTC
. TRBJ2-7 TRBV5-1 . CASSLGKGYEQYF TGCGCCAGCAGCTTGGGGAAGGGGTACGAGCAGTACTTC
. TRBJ2-3 TRBV29-1 few CSVGLGSYTDTQYF TGCAGCGTTGGCCTCGGCAGTTACACAGATACGCAGTATTTT
TRBD2 TRBJ2-5 TRBV7-2 . CASSSGTSGKETQYF TGTGCCAGCAGCTCCGGGACTAGCGGGAAAGAGACCCAGTACTTC
TRBD2 TRBJ2-1 TRBV20-1 few CSARDYPPGTTGNEQFF TGCAGTGCTAGAGACTATCCCCCCGGGACTACAGGCAATGAGCAGTTCTTC
. TRBJ2-7 TRBV20-1 few CSAPSSESSYEQYF TGCAGTGCTCCCTCTAGCGAGAGCTCCTACGAGCAGTACTTC
TRBD2 TRBJ2-1 TRBV7-8 . CASKLSGGSSYNEQFF TGTGCCAGCAAGCTTAGCGGGGGGAGCTCCTACAATGAGCAGTTCTTC
. TRBJ1-2 TRBV7-2 few CASSLGGLGYTF TGTGCCAGCAGCTTGGGGGGGTTAGGCTACACCTTC
. TRBJ2-3 TRBV7-3 . CASSRQGRITDTQYF TGTGCCAGCAGCCGCCAGGGAAGGATCACAGATACGCAGTATTTT
. TRBJ2-1 TRBV7-6 . CASSLNFGSGPYNEQFF TGTGCCAGCAGCTTAAATTTCGGGTCGGGGCCCTACAATGAGCAGTTCTTC
TRBD1 TRBJ2-2 TRBV12-3/TRBV12-4 . CASSLGQGQTGELFF TGTGCCAGCAGTTTAGGACAGGGCCAAACCGGGGAGCTGTTTTTT
. TRBJ2-1 TRBV29-1 . CSVGRIAEPPEQFF TGCAGCGTTGGGAGGATAGCGGAGCCTCCTGAGCAGTTCTTC
. TRBJ2-7 TRBV6-5 few CASTTPTRPYEQYF TGTGCCAGCACCACGCCGACTCGACCCTACGAGCAGTACTTC
TRBD2 TRBJ2-7 TRBV29-1 . CSVDSTSGSGYEQYF TGCAGCGTCGACTCTACTAGCGGGAGCGGCTACGAGCAGTACTTC
. TRBJ2-6 TRBV29-1 . CSVEGGPGANVLTF TGCAGCGTTGAAGGAGGGCCCGGGGCCAACGTCCTGACTTTC
. TRBJ1-1 TRBV9 . CASSVAGNTEAFF TGTGCCAGCAGCGTAGCCGGGAACACTGAAGCTTTCTTT
. TRBJ1-2 TRBV27 . CASRSPVGNYGYTF TGTGCCAGCAGGTCCCCTGTGGGTAACTATGGCTACACCTTC